The 24 T cell receptor beta chains given below trace back to one sample, sequenced in a study of blood T cell repertoires in COVID-19. The repertoire was sequenced with immunoSEQ multiplex PCR; TCRdb's copy has only in-frame clones and lacks some. The repertoire holds 180,000 or so clones, with approximately 80% as singletons. The sample was PBMCs or T cells enriched from blood (not recorded which). The receptors originated from a man aged 55-75 years who had been exposed to COVID-19.

The chain links TRBV19 to TRBJ2-4; TRBD2 might be the D (6 bases). Germline-derived CDR1 and CDR2 are LNHDA and SQIVND (reference sequence). This CDR3 is 15 amino acids long. V lost 2 bases to trimming and J lost 1 base, with 9 bases between them. The CDR3 reads CASSIKRGAKNIQYF. The CDR3, as DNA: TGTGCCAGTAGTATAAAACGGGGGGCCAAAAACATTCAGTACTTC.

This chain links TRBV11-1 with TRBJ1-1, with a weak D call TRBD1 (5 bases). The CDR3 spans 17 residues. Germline assignment: CDR1 SGHAT and CDR2 FQDESV (reference sequence). Trimming pared 0 bases from V and 0 bases from J, leaving 14 bases between. The CDR3 nucleotides read TGTGCCAGCAGCTTAGCCCAGGGCAGATCCATGAACACTGAAGCTTTCTTT. Residues: CASSLAQGRSMNTEAFF.

The chain combines TRBV6-2 or TRBV6-3 with TRBJ1-1, with TRBD1 matching 7 bases. J gave up 1 base and V 2 bases, and 7 bases lay outside the gene matches. CDR1 is MNHEY and CDR2 is SVGEGT in the germline V gene. The CDR3 is made up of 16 amino acids. DNA for the CDR3: TGTGCCAGCAGTTACGACAGGGCCTCGTGGAACACTGAAGCTTTCTTT. It yields the protein CASSYDRASWNTEAFF.

The chain is built from TRBV11-3 and TRBJ2-1; possibly TRBD2 for D (6 bases). The V gene lost 6 bases and the J gene lost 2 bases, with 11 bases spanning the gap. Germline V CDR1 and CDR2: SGHNT, YENEEA. The CDR3 loop spans 14 amino acids. The CDR3 DNA sequence: TGTGCCAGCAGGATTAGCGGAGCCTACAATGAGCAGTTCTTC. Translated, it gives CASRISGAYNEQFF.

V gene TRBV24-1 combines with J gene TRBJ1-1; 8 bases fit TRBD1. This CDR3 has 17 amino acids. The V gene's germline CDR1 is KGHDR and CDR2 SFDVKD. V was pared by 3 bases and J by 1 base, with 9 bases of the junction left unmatched. CDR3 sequence (DNA): TGTGCCACCAGTGATAAAGGACAGGGCGGTAAGAACACTGAAGCTTTCTTT. Translated, it gives CATSDKGQGGKNTEAFF.

The rearrangement uses TRBV25-1 and TRBJ1-1, with 7 bases that match TRBD1. With V trimmed by 6 bases and J by 0 bases, 7 bases remained unmatched. Per germline, CDR1 MGHDK and CDR2 SYGVNS. The CDR3 loop spans 15 amino acids. The CDR3 is CASSATGTVNTEAFF. CDR3 in DNA: TGTGCCAGCAGCGCCACCGGGACAGTGAACACTGAAGCTTTCTTT. Combining the CDR3 with reference TRBV25-1 and TRBJ1-1 gives the whole variable domain EADIYQTPRYLVIGTGKKITLECSQTMGHDKMYWYQQDPGMELHLIHYSYGVNSTEKGDLSSESTVSRIRTEHFPLTLESARPSHTSQYLCASSATGTVNTEAFFGQGTRLTVV.

The table lists this clone with a few counts. V and J are TRBV5-1 and TRBJ2-1, with TRBD2 matching over 10 bases. In germline, CDR1 is SGHRS, CDR2 YFSETQ. The CDR3 contains 17 residues. The J segment lost 4 bases and the V segment lost 2 bases, leaving 9 bases of the junction unmatched. The CDR3: CASSFVAGGSGYNEQFF. The CDR3 nucleotides are TGCGCCAGCAGCTTCGTAGCGGGAGGTTCAGGGTACAATGAGCAGTTCTTC.

V usage is TRBV12-5 and J usage is TRBJ2-3; the match to TRBD2 covers 8 bases. Looked up from germline, CDR1 is LGHNT and CDR2 is FRNRAP. The CDR3 is 18 amino acids. V shed 8 bases and J 4 bases; nucleotides not matched to a gene: 20. The CDR3 DNA sequence: TGTGCTAGTATGCCAAGCGGGAGAGTTGGGGTTAGCTCAGATACGCAGTATTTT. Protein product: CASMPSGRVGVSSDTQYF. The whole variable domain, filled in from reference TRBV12-5 and TRBJ2-3, reads DARVTQTPRHKVTEMGQEVTMRCQPILGHNTVFWYRQTMMQGLELLAYFRNRAPLDDSGMPKDRFSAEMPDATLATLKIQPSEPRDSAVYFCASMPSGRVGVSSDTQYFGPGTRLTVL.

The J gene is TRBJ2-1, the V gene TRBV27; D unresolved. Trimming stripped 6 bases from V and 0 bases from J, with 6 bases between. This CDR3 is built from 13 residues. Germline assignment: CDR1 MNHEY and CDR2 SMNVEV (reference sequence). In DNA form, the CDR3 reads TGTGCCAGCAGAAGGAGCTCCTACAATGAGCAGTTCTTC. This encodes CASRRSSYNEQFF.

The chain links TRBV5-1 to TRBJ2-5, with D perhaps matching TRBD2 (7 bases). Between the trimmed V and J ends, which lost 4 bases and 1 base, there was a span of 11 bases. From germline, CDR1 is SGHRS and CDR2 YFSETQ. This CDR3 is built from 14 residues. The CDR3 region is CASSRAGAQETQYF. CDR3 sequence (DNA): TGCGCCAGCAGCCGCGCGGGGGCCCAAGAGACCCAGTACTTC.

J is TRBJ1-4 and V is TRBV5-1, with TRBD1 matching over 8 bases. CDR3 length equals 16 residues. Germline V gene lookup returns CDR1 SGHRS and CDR2 YFSETQ. J lost 7 bases, V lost 4 bases, and 12 bases had no gene match. CDR3 DNA: TGCGCCAGCAGCCCGTCCCGGGACAGGTTAGGTGAAAAACTGTTTTTT. It codes for CASSPSRDRLGEKLFF.

This rearrangement joins TRBV28 to TRBJ1-5, with D unresolved. Trimming left V 5 bases short and J 0 bases short, with 11 bases between. Looked up from germline, CDR1 is MDHEN and CDR2 is SYDVKM. This CDR3 has 15 amino acids. The chain's CDR3 is CASSRDTNSNQPQHF. DNA of the CDR3: TGTGCCAGCAGTCGAGACACAAATAGCAATCAGCCCCAGCATTTT.

The chain employs TRBV28 and TRBJ2-7, with TRBD1 as a possible D gene (6 bases). Germline V gene lookup returns CDR1 MDHEN and CDR2 SYDVKM. The CDR3 has 16 residues. The ends were cut back, 5 bases at V and 2 bases at J, with 19 bases in the middle. Here the CDR3 DNA reads TGTGCCAGCAGTGCCGGGACACTCTACAGTACCTACGAGCAGTACTTC. Translation gives CASSAGTLYSTYEQYF. The full variable domain, with the rest looked up from reference TRBV28 and TRBJ2-7, is DVKVTQSSRYLVKRTGEKVFLECVQDMDHENMFWYRQDPGLGLRLIYFSYDVKMKEKGDIPEGYSVSREKKERFSLILESASTNQTSMYLCASSAGTLYSTYEQYFGPGTRLTVT.

This clone was found once. The chain carries TRBV19 and TRBJ2-1; a weak D match, TRBD2 (5 bases). CDR3 size: 14 residues. In germline, CDR1 is LNHDA, CDR2 SQIVND (reference sequence). Deletions cut 1 base from V and 5 bases from J, with 9 bases between. The CDR3 coding sequence is TGTGCCAGTAGTATAGGGGGAGAGCACAATGAGCAGTTCTTC. Its protein product is CASSIGGEHNEQFF.

The J gene is TRBJ2-3, the V gene TRBV5-1; TRBD2 agrees at 7 bases. J gave up 2 bases and V 6 bases, and 6 bases lay outside the gene matches. Looked up from germline, CDR1 is SGHRS and CDR2 is YFSETQ. CDR3 length: 14 amino acids. CDR3 residues: CASNQRGPTDTQYF. The CDR3 bases are TGCGCCAGCAACCAGCGGGGACCCACAGATACGCAGTATTTT. Using reference TRBV5-1 and TRBJ2-3 for the parts outside the CDR3, the full variable domain is KAGVTQTPRYLIKTRGQQVTLSCSPISGHRSVSWYQQTPGQGLQFLFEYFSETQRNKGNFPGRFSGRQFSNSRSEMNVSTLELGDSALYLCASNQRGPTDTQYFGPGTRLTVL.

The V call is TRBV6-2 or TRBV6-3, the J call TRBJ2-2; maybe TRBD2 (6 bases). V was clipped by 6 bases and J by 4 bases, with 15 bases between them. Germline loops: CDR1 MNHEY, CDR2 SVGEGT. The CDR3 has 15 residues. The CDR3 DNA follows: TGTGCCAGCAGCCTCCTAGCGCCGGGCACCGGGGAGCTGTTTTTT. Residues: CASSLLAPGTGELFF.

The chain couples TRBV5-5 to TRBJ2-7; weak D call: TRBD2 (5 bases). The V end was cut by 2 bases, the J end by 1 base, with 13 bases between. CDR3 length: 15 amino acids. CDR1 and CDR2 (germline): SGHKS, YYEKEE (reference sequence). Here the CDR3 reads CASSFAGVGSYEQYF. DNA of the CDR3: TGTGCCAGCAGCTTTGCGGGCGTCGGATCCTACGAGCAGTACTTC.

CDR3 amino acids: CASSSSGRAHNEQFF. CDR3 bases: TGTGCCAGCAGTTCTAGCGGGAGGGCCCACAATGAGCAGTTCTTC. The chain joins TRBV6-5 to TRBJ2-1; TRBD2 matches 12 bases. With V trimmed by 4 bases and J by 5 bases, 3 bases remained unmatched. Germline V lookup: CDR1 MNHEY, CDR2 SVGAGI. This CDR3 has 15 amino acids.

The genes are TRBV7-2 and TRBJ2-7; 7 positions agree with TRBD1. CDR1 is SGHTA, CDR2 FQGNSA, per germline. The CDR3 is 13 residues long. Germline trimming cut 6 bases from V and 6 bases from J; bases unmatched to any gene: 8. CDR3 nucleotides: TGTGCCAGCAGGGAGACAGGGTGGTCCGAGCAGTACTTC. Protein sequence: CASRETGWSEQYF.

The chain couples TRBV11-3 to TRBJ2-1, with D perhaps TRBD1 (5 bases). This CDR3 has 15 amino acids. Germline assignment: CDR1 SGHNT and CDR2 YENEEA. Trimming stripped 5 bases from V and 3 bases from J, with 14 bases between. CDR3 bases: TGTGCCAGCAGCCCCCGACAGAGTTACTACAATGAGCAGTTCTTC. Translating it yields CASSPRQSYYNEQFF.

This chain links TRBV30 with TRBJ2-5, with D tentatively TRBD1 (5 bases). The CDR3 sequence is 12 residues long. Germline lookup yields CDR1 GTSNPN and CDR2 SVGIG (reference sequence). The germline V and J ends were trimmed by 1 base and 7 bases, with 10 bases remaining between them. The CDR3 region is CAWSEGSGTQYF. For the CDR3, the DNA is TGTGCCTGGAGTGAGGGGTCAGGGACCCAGTACTTC.

The chain uses TRBV5-4 and TRBJ2-5; 9 bases align to TRBD2. This CDR3 is 16 amino acids long. The V gene end was trimmed by 2 bases and the J gene end by 5 bases; junction bases not matched to a gene: 10. CDR1 and CDR2 (germline): SGHNT, YYREEE (reference sequence). The CDR3 is CASSFGVRGGEETQYF. The CDR3 DNA reads TGTGCCAGCAGCTTCGGGGTGCGGGGGGGAGAGGAGACCCAGTACTTC.

The chain uses TRBV7-9 and TRBJ1-2; D call uncertain. This CDR3 spans 16 amino acids. Germline assignment: CDR1 SEHNR and CDR2 FQNEAQ (reference sequence). V lost 5 bases and J 6 bases, leaving 22 bases between the germline ends. The CDR3 loop reads CASSRTLWGGKHGYTF. CDR3 sequence (DNA): TGTGCCAGCAGCCGGACTCTCTGGGGAGGAAAGCATGGCTACACCTTC.

This chain uses TRBV13 with TRBJ1-6; TRBD1 matches 9 bases. CDR1 and CDR2 from the germline V gene are PRHDT and FYEKMQ (reference sequence). The CDR3 sequence is 15 residues long. V was pared by 5 bases and J by 9 bases, with 8 bases of the junction left unmatched. CDR3 in amino acids: CASSQTGTGTSPLHF. The CDR3 coding sequence is TGTGCCAGCAGCCAAACCGGGACAGGGACTTCACCCCTCCACTTT.